This T cell receptor (beta chain) was sequenced in a study of T cells in Graves' hyperthyroidism and ophthalmopathy. Study overall: Specimen type is peripheral blood, collected at initial diagnosis prior to any treatment. Study results and limitations: Expanded thyroid clonotypes (above 0.001) were mostly also found in blood.

The PBMCs had their origin in roughly 10 ml of fresh peripheral blood. Amplified TCR beta CDR3 regions derived from RNA transcripts. First-round RT-PCR targeting the TCR CDR3 was performed with the HTBI primer set. TCRdb analysed the multiplex PCR reads with MiXCR anew, one entry per CDR3 protein. The sample lists 550,000 to 650,000 distinct CDR3 sequences; 12% to 15% were seen once. For this clonotype: What it binds is unknown.

The specimen was blood. This sequence was found in a woman in her forties with Graves' hyperthyroidism.

CDR3 sequence: CAWTSQARSYNEQFF. The CDR3 nucleotides are TGTGCCTGGACATCACAGGCTAGATCCTACAATGAGCAGTTCTTC. J is TRBJ2-1 and V is TRBV30; D might be TRBD1 (5 bases). CDR3 length: 15 amino acids. The V and J ends lost 4 bases and 1 base respectively, with 14 bases between them. Germline V CDR1 and CDR2: GTSNPN, SVGIG (reference sequence).